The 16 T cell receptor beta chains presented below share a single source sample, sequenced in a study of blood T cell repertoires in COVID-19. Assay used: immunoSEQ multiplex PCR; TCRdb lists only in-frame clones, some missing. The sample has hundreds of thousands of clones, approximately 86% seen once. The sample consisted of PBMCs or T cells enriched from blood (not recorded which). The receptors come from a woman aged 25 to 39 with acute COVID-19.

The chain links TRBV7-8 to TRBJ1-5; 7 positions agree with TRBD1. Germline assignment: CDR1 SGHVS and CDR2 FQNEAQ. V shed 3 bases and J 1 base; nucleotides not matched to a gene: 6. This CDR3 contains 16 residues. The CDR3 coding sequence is TGTGCCAGCAGCTTGGAAGGGGGCCTCAGCAATCAGCCCCAGCATTTT. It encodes CASSLEGGLSNQPQHF.

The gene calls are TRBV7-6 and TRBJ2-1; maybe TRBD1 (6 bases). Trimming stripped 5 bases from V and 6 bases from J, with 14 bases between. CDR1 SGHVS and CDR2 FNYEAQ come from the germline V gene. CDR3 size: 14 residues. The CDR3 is CASSHTAGVNEQFF. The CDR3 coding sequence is TGTGCCAGCAGCCACACGGCAGGGGTCAATGAGCAGTTCTTC.

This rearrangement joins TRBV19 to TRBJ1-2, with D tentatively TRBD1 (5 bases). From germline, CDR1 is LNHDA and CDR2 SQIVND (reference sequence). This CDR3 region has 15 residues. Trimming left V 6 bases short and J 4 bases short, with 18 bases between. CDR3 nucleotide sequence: TGTGCCAGTAGCGATACAGGCTCGCCGACCTATGGCTACACCTTC. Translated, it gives CASSDTGSPTYGYTF.

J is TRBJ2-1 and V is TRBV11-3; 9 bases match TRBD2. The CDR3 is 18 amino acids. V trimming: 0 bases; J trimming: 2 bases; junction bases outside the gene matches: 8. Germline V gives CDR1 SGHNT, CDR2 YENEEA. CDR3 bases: TGTGCCAGCAGCTTAGAATTTCGGACTAGCGTTCCCTACAATGAGCAGTTCTTC. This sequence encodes CASSLEFRTSVPYNEQFF.

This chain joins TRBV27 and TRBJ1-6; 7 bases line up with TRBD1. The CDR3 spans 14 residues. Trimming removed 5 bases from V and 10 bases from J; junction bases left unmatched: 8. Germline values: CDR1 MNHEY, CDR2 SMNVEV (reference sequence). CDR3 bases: TGTGCCAGCAGTCCCACAGGGGTAGACTCACCCCTCCACTTT. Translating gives CASSPTGVDSPLHF.

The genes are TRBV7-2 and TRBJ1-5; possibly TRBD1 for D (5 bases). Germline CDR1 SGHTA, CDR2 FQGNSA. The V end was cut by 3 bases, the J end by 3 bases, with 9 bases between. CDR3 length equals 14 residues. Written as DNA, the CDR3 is TGTGCCAGCAGCTTTAGCAGGGACAATCAGCCCCAGCATTTT. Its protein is CASSFSRDNQPQHF.

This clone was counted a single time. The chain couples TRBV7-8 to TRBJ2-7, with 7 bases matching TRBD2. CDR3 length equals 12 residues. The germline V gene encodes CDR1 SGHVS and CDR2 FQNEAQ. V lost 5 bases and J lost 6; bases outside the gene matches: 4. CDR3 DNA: TGTGCCAGCAGCATGACTAGCTTCGAGCAGTACTTC. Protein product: CASSMTSFEQYF. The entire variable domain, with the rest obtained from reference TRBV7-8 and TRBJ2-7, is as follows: GAGVSQSPRYKVAKRGQDVALRCDPISGHVSLFWYQQALGQGPEFLTYFQNEAQLDKSGLPSDRFFAERPEGSVSTLKIQRTQQEDSAVYLCASSMTSFEQYFGPGTRLTVT.

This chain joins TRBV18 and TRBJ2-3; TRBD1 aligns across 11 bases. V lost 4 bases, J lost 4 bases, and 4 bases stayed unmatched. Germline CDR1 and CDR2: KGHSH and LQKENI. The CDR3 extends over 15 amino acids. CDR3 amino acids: CASSHSGQGADTQYF. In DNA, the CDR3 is TGTGCCAGCTCACACTCGGGACAGGGGGCAGATACGCAGTATTTT.

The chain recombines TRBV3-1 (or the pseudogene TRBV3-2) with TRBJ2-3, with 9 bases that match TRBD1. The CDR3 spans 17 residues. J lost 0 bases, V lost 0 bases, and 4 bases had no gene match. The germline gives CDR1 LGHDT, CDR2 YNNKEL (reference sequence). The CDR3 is CASSQDYGTGSTDTQYF. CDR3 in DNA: TGTGCCAGCAGCCAAGATTATGGGACAGGGAGCACAGATACGCAGTATTTT.

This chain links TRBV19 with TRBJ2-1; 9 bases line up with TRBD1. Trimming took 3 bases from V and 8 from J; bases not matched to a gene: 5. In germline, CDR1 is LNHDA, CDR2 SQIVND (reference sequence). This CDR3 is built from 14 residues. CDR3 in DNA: TGTGCCAGTAGTATGGGACAGGGCGGCGATGAGCAGTTCTTC. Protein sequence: CASSMGQGGDEQFF.

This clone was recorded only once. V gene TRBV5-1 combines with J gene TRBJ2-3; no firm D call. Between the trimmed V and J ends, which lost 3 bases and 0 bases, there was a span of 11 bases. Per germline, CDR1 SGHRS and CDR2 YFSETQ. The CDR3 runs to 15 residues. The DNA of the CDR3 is TGCGCCAGCAGCTCCCTCCGAGGTAGCACAGATACGCAGTATTTT. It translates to CASSSLRGSTDTQYF.

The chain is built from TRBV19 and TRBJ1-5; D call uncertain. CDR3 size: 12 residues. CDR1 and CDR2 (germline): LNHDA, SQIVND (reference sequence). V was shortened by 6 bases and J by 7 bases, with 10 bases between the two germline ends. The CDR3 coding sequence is TGTGCCAGTAGCAACTCGAGGCAGCCCCAGCATTTT. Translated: CASSNSRQPQHF.

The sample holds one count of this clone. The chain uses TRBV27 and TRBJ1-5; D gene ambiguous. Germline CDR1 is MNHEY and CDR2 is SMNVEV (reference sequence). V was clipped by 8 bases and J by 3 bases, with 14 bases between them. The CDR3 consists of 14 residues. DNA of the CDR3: TGTGCCAGCGGATCCCACGGGATCAATCAGCCCCAGCATTTT. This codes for CASGSHGINQPQHF.

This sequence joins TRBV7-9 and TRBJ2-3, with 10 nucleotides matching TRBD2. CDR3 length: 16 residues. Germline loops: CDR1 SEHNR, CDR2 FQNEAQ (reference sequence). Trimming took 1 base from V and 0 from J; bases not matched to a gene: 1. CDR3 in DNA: TGTGCCAGCAGCTTAGTTAGCGGGGGGAGCACAGATACGCAGTATTTT. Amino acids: CASSLVSGGSTDTQYF. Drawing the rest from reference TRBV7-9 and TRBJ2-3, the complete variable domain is DTGVSQNPRHKITKRGQNVTFRCDPISEHNRLYWYRQTLGQGPEFLTYFQNEAQLEKSRLLSDRFSAERPKGSFSTLEIQRTEQGDSAMYLCASSLVSGGSTDTQYFGPGTRLTVL.

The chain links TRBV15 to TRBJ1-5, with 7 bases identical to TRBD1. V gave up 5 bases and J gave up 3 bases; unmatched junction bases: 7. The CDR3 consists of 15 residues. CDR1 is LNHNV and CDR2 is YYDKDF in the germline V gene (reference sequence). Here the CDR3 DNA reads TGTGCCACCAGCCTTGGACAGGTTCCCAATCAGCCCCAGCATTTT. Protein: CATSLGQVPNQPQHF.

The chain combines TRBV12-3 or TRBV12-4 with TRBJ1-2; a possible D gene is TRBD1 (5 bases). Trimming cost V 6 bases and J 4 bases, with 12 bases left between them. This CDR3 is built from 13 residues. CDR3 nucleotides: TGTGCCAGCAGGGGGGGTTCCCCCTATGGCTACACCTTC. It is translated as CASRGGSPYGYTF.